A single sample gave rise to the 10 T cell receptor beta chains below, sequenced in a study of cytomegalovirus exposure and HLA in healthy donors. PCR was performed using 60 Vbeta and 13 Jbeta primers. Profiling relied on immunoSEQ multiplex PCR, and the TCRdb table lists in-frame clones only, not all of them. The sample shows 200,000 or so clones, roughly four fifths of them seen only once. The specimen sequenced was PBMCs. These receptors all stem from a girl under 18 in good health and CMV-seronegative.

The chain combines TRBV4-2 with TRBJ2-6; tentative D call: TRBD1 (7 bases). The germline V gene has CDR1 LGHNA and CDR2 YNFKEQ. V lost 4 bases to trimming and J lost 3 bases, with 16 bases between them. The CDR3 runs 17 residues. CDR3 in amino acids: CASSPPWRGLGANVLTF. CDR3 nucleotide sequence: TGTGCCAGCAGCCCACCCTGGAGGGGGCTTGGGGCCAACGTCCTGACTTTC.

The V call is TRBV7-6, the J call TRBJ2-1, with 7 bases fitting TRBD1. Germline assignment: CDR1 SGHVS and CDR2 FNYEAQ. V lost 3 bases and J lost 5; bases outside the gene matches: 1. The CDR3 spans 13 residues. The CDR3 coding sequence is TGTGCCAGCAGCTTGACAGGGCACAATGAGCAGTTCTTC. Its translation: CASSLTGHNEQFF.

The chain has TRBV6-6 and TRBJ2-3; 9 bases agree with TRBD2. With 9 bases clipped from V and 1 base from J, the junction kept 11 bases outside the gene matches. Looked up from germline, CDR1 is MNHNY and CDR2 is SVGAGI (reference sequence). This CDR3 has 16 residues. The CDR3, as DNA: TGTGCCAGTATAGGGCTAGCGGGATTCGGCACAGATACGCAGTATTTT. Translated: CASIGLAGFGTDTQYF.

V gene TRBV29-1 combines with J gene TRBJ2-7; D remains ambiguous. CDR3 length equals 15 residues. Per the germline V gene, CDR1 is SQVTM and CDR2 is ANQGSEA. The V gene lost 4 bases and the J gene lost 2 bases, with 18 bases spanning the gap. The CDR3 DNA sequence: TGCAGCGTTGGCGGAGAGACTGGATTAGCCTACGAGCAGTACTTC. Translating gives CSVGGETGLAYEQYF.

This chain joins TRBV7-3 and TRBJ2-2, with TRBD2 matching over 13 bases. The CDR3 spans 15 residues. Unmatched junction bases numbered 3, after V lost 5 bases and J lost 6 bases. The germline V gene has CDR1 SGHTA and CDR2 FQGTGA. DNA of the CDR3: TGTGCCAGCAGCCCAACTAGCGGGGGGGCCGGGGAGCTGTTTTTT. Translating gives CASSPTSGGAGELFF.

The chain employs TRBV30 and TRBJ2-7, with a possible D match to TRBD2 (6 bases). Trimming removed 1 base at V and 7 bases at J, with 17 bases between. There are 14 residues in the CDR3. CDR1 GTSNPN and CDR2 SVGIG come from the germline V gene (reference sequence). The CDR3 DNA reads TGTGCCTGGAGTGCCCAACCACTAGCCGCTGAGCAGTACTTC. Translating it yields CAWSAQPLAAEQYF.

As to this clone: At one end the junction does not follow the germline gene, possibly because of a read error. The chain is built from TRBV18 and TRBJ1-6; 7 bases fit TRBD1. Germline values: CDR1 KGHSH, CDR2 LQKENI. CDR3 length equals 13 residues. CDR3 sequence (DNA): TGTGCCAGCACACCGGGACAGAATTCACCCCTCCACTTT. It encodes CASTPGQNSPLHF.

The rearrangement uses TRBV6-5 and TRBJ2-1; 11 bases are a match to TRBD2. The trim removed 5 bases at V and 15 bases at J, leaving 6 bases unmatched. CDR1 and CDR2 from the germline V gene are MNHEY and SVGAGI. This CDR3 region has 12 residues. CDR3 nucleotides: TGTGCCAGCAGTCCCACTAGCGGGGGCGTGTTCTTC. This translates into CASSPTSGGVFF.

The rearrangement uses TRBV7-2 and TRBJ2-5; 7 bases match TRBD1. The V segment lost 5 bases and the J segment 4 bases; nucleotides outside the gene matches: 13. From germline, CDR1 is SGHTA and CDR2 FQGNSA. The CDR3 runs to 16 residues. The CDR3 sequence is CASSPNQGQLTETQYF. The CDR3 nucleotides read TGTGCCAGCAGCCCAAACCAGGGACAGTTAACAGAGACCCAGTACTTC.

This chain joins TRBV9 and TRBJ2-7, with TRBD1 as a possible D gene (5 bases). Germline CDR1 is SGDLS and CDR2 is YYNGEE. The CDR3 covers 14 residues. Trimming removed 4 bases from V and 6 bases from J, with 17 bases in between. As DNA, the CDR3 is TGTGCCAGCAGCCGACGACAGCTAGATGGCGAGCAGTACTTC. Encoded protein: CASSRRQLDGEQYF.